The rows below give T cell receptor beta chains drawn from one sample of a study of shared clonotypes between healthy human individuals. Sequencing was performed with immunoSEQ multiplex PCR; in TCRdb, only in-frame clones are kept and a portion is missing. The table shows some 1,100,000 clones, with approximately 78% occurring only once. The sequenced material came from memory CD4+ T cells from PBMCs. The receptors here all came from a man between 18 and 29 years old in good health. Some clones in this sample may be carry-over from other donors' samples. Each CDR3 is given without its conserved first and last residue. Each record gives: J gene, V gene, CDR3 length, CDR3 protein.

J: TRBJ2-5
V: TRBV4-2
length: 14
CDR3: ASSQDLAGYQETQY

J: TRBJ2-3
V: TRBV7-6
length: 12
CDR3: ASTASTGTDTQY

J: TRBJ2-1
V: TRBV5-1
length: 12
CDR3: ASSSGGLAREQF

J: TRBJ2-1
V: TRBV15
length: 13
CDR3: ATGLTGLAVNEQF

J: TRBJ2-7
V: TRBV28
length: 12
CDR3: ASRGSGSGYEQY

J: TRBJ2-1
V: TRBV7-9
length: 12
CDR3: ASIRPGLAGRQF

J: TRBJ2-5
V: TRBV4-1
length: 13
CDR3: ASSPGASGQETQY

J: TRBJ2-1
V: TRBV30
length: 15
CDR3: AWSVSLGLAGEREQF

J: TRBJ1-2
V: TRBV5-6
length: 13
CDR3: ASSSLRGRFYGYT

J: TRBJ1-1
V: TRBV5-1
length: 11
CDR3: ASSLGQQEPAF

J: TRBJ2-1
V: TRBV9
length: 10
CDR3: ASSVGGREQF

J: TRBJ1-4
V: TRBV2
length: 12
CDR3: ASRSRQGNEKLF

J: TRBJ2-2
V: TRBV19
length: 15
CDR3: ASSILLAGDVAGELF

J: TRBJ1-3
V: TRBV5-4
length: 14
CDR3: ASSLGGPYSGNTIY

J: TRBJ1-1
V: TRBV11-2
length: 11
CDR3: ASSLERGRRAF

J: TRBJ1-2
V: TRBV5-6
length: 12
CDR3: ASSLAGLWNGYT

J: TRBJ2-2
V: TRBV9
length: 14
CDR3: ASSVGIRGATGELF

J: TRBJ2-1
V: TRBV11-1
length: 10
CDR3: ASRTGGYEQF

J: TRBJ2-3
V: TRBV7-2
length: 13
CDR3: ASSLGLAGTDTQY

J: TRBJ2-7
V: TRBV11-2
length: 17
CDR3: ASSLGSRLAGGPFYEQY

J: TRBJ1-1
V: TRBV19
length: 12
CDR3: ASSIKRGSTEAF

J: TRBJ1-2
V: TRBV19
length: 13
CDR3: ASILKGGSDYGYT

J: TRBJ2-6
V: TRBV7-2
length: 17
CDR3: ASSPPGQRFSGGANVLT

J: TRBJ1-3
V: TRBV28
length: 14
CDR3: ASSLNSGGPGNTIY

J: TRBJ1-1
V: TRBV29-1
length: 10
CDR3: SAPWGSTEAF

J: TRBJ2-3
V: TRBV10-1
length: 15
CDR3: ASGPAGFGGDPDTQY

J: TRBJ1-2
V: TRBV30
length: 11
CDR3: AWSISGKYGYT

J: TRBJ1-1
V: TRBV7-3
length: 13
CDR3: ASSPSPAVNTEAF

J: TRBJ2-7
V: TRBV7-9
length: 13
CDR3: ASSLTGQASYEQY